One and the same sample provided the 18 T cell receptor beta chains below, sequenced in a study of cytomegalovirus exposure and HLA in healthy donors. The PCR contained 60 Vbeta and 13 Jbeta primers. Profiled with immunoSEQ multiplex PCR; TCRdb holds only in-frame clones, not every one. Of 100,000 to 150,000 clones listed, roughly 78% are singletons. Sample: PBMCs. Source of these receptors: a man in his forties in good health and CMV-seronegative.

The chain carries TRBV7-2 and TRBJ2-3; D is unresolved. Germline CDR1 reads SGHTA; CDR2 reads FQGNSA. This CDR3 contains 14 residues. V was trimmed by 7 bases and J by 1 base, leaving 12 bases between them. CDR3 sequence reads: CASTRGEGTDTQYF. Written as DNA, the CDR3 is TGTGCCAGCACCCGCGGCGAGGGCACAGATACGCAGTATTTT.

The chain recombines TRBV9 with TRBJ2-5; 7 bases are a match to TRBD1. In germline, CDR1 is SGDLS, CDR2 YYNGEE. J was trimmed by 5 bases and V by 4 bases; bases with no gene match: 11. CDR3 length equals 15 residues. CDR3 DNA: TGTGCCAGCAGCACTCTGACAGGGAGCCTGGAGACCCAGTACTTC. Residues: CASSTLTGSLETQYF. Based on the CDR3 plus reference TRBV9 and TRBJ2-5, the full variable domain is DSGVTQTPKHLITATGQRVTLRCSPRSGDLSVYWYQQSLDQGLQFLIQYYNGEERAKGNILERFSAQQFPDLHSELNLSSLELGDSALYFCASSTLTGSLETQYFGPGTRLLVL.

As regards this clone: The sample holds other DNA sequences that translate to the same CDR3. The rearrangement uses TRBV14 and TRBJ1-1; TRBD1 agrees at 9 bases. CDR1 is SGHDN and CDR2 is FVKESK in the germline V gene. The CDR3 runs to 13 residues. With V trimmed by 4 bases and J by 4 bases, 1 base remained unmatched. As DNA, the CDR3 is TGTGCCAGCAGCCCGACAGGGGGCACTGAAGCTTTCTTT. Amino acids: CASSPTGGTEAFF.

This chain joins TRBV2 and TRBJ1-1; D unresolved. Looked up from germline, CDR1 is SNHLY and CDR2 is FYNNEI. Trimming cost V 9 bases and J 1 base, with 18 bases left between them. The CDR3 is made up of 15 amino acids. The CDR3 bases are TGTGCCAGTTGCGTCCAAGATATTTCGAACACTGAAGCTTTCTTT. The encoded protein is CASCVQDISNTEAFF.

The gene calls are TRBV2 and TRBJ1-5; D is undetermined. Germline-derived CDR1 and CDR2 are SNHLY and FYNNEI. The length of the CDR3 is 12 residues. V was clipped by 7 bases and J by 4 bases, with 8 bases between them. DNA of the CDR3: TGTGCCAGCAAACAGCCAAATCAGCCCCAGCATTTT. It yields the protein CASKQPNQPQHF.

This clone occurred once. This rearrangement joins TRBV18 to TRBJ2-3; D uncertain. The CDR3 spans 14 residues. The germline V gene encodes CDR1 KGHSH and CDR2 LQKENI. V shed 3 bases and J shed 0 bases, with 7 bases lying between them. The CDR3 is CASSPLASTDTQYF. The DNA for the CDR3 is TGTGCCAGCTCACCTTTAGCTAGCACAGATACGCAGTATTTT.

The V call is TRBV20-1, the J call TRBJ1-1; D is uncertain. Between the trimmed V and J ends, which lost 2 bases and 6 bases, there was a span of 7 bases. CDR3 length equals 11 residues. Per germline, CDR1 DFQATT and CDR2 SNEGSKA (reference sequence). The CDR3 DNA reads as TGCAGTGCTAGAAATCGGGCTGAAGCTTTCTTT. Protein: CSARNRAEAFF.

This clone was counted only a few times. This chain's CDR3 is CASSPLEAFF. For the CDR3, the DNA is TGTGCCAGCAGCCCTCTTGAAGCTTTCTTT. The chain combines TRBV27 with TRBJ1-1; D is ambiguous. The V gene lost 6 bases and the J gene lost 7 bases, with 6 bases spanning the gap. This CDR3 comprises 10 residues. Germline V gene lookup returns CDR1 MNHEY and CDR2 SMNVEV (reference sequence).

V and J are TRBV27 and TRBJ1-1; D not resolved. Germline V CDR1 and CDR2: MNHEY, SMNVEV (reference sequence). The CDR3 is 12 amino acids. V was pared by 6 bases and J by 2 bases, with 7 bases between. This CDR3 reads CASSPPNTEAFF. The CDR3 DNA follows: TGTGCCAGCAGCCCTCCTAACACTGAAGCTTTCTTT.

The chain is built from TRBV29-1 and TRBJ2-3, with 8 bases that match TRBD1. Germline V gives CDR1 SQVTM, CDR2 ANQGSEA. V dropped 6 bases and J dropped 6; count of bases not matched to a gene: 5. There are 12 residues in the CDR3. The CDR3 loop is CSVRGQGDTQYF. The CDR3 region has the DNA TGCAGCGTCAGGGGGCAGGGGGATACGCAGTATTTT.

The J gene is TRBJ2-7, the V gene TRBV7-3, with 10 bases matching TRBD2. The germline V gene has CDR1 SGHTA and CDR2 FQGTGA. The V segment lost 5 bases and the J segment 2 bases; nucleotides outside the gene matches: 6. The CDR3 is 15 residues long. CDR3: CASSLGTSAPYEQYF. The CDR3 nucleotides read TGTGCCAGCAGCCTAGGGACTAGCGCTCCCTACGAGCAGTACTTC. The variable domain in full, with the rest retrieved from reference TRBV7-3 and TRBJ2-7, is GAGVSQTPSNKVTEKGKYVELRCDPISGHTALYWYRQSLGQGPEFLIYFQGTGAADDSGLPNDRFFAVRPEGSVSTLKIQRTERGDSAVYLCASSLGTSAPYEQYFGPGTRLTVT.

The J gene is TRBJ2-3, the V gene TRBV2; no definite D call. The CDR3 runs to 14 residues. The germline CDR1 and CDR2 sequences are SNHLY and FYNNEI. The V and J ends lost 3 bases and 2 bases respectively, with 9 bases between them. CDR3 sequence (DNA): TGTGCCAGCAGTGACGGCAGGTACACAGATACGCAGTATTTT. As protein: CASSDGRYTDTQYF.

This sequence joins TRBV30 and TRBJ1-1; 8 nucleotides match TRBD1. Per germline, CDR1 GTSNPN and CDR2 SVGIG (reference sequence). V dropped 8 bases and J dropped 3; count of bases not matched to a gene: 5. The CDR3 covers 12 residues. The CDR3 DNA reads TGTGCCGCAGGGGGCTGGGACACTGAAGCTTTCTTT. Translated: CAAGGWDTEAFF.

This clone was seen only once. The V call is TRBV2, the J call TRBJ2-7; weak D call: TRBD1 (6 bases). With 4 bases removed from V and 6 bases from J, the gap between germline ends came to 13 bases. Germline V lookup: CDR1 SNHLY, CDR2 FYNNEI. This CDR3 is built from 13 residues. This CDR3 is CASSGQEISEQYF. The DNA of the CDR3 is TGTGCCAGCAGTGGACAGGAAATCTCCGAGCAGTACTTC. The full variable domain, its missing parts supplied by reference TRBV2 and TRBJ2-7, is EPEVTQTPSHQVTQMGQEVILRCVPISNHLYFYWYRQILGQKVEFLVSFYNNEISEKSEIFDDQFSVERPDGSNFTLKIRSTKLEDSAMYFCASSGQEISEQYFGPGTRLTVT.

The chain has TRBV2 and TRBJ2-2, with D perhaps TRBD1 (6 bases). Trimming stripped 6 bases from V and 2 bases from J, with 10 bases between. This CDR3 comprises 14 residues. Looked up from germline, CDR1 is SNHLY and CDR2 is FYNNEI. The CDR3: CASRTDSNTGELFF. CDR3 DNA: TGTGCCAGCAGGACGGACAGTAACACCGGGGAGCTGTTTTTT.

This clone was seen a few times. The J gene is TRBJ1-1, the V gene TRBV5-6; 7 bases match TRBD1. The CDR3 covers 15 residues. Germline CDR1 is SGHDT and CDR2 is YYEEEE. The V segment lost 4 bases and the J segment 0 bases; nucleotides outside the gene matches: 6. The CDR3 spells CASSGLTGMNTEAFF. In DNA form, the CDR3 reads TGTGCCAGCAGCGGGTTGACAGGGATGAACACTGAAGCTTTCTTT.

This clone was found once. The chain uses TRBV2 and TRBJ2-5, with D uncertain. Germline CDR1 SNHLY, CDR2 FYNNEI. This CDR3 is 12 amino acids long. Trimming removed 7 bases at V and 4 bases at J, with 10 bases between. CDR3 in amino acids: CASTSSPETQYF. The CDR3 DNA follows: TGTGCCAGCACCTCTTCCCCAGAGACCCAGTACTTC.

CDR3 DNA: TGTGCCAGCAACGGTCGGACAGGGGGGCTTCAGTACTTC. Its protein product is CASNGRTGGLQYF. The chain employs TRBV6-5 and TRBJ2-4, with 10 bases identical to TRBD1. Trimming removed 7 bases from V and 11 bases from J; junction bases left unmatched: 8. Germline lookup yields CDR1 MNHEY and CDR2 SVGAGI. The CDR3 contains 13 residues.